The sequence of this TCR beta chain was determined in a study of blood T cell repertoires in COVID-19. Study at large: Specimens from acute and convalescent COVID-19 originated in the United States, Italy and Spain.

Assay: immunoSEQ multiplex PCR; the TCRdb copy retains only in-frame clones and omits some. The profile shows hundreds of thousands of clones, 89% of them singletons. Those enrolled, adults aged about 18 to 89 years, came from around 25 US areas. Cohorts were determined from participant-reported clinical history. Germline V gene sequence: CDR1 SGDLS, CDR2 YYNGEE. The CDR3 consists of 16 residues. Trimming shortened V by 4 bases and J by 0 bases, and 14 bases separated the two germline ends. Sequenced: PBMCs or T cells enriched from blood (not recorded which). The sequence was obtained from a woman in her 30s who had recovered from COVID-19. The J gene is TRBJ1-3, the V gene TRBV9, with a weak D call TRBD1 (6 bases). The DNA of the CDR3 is TGTGCCAGCAGCCCGTCGGACAGCTTCTCTGGAAACACCATATATTTT. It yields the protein CASSPSDSFSGNTIYF.